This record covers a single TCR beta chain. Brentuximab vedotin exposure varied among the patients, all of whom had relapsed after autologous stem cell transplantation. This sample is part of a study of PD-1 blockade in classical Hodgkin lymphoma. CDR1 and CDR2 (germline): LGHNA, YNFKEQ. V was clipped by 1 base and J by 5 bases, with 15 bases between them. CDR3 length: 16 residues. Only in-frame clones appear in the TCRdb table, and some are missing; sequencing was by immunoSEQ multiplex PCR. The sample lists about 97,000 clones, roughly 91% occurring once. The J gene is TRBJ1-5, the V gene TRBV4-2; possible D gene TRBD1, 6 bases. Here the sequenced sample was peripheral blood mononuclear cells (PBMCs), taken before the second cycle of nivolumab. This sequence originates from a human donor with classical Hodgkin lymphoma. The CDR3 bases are TGTGCCAGCAGCCAAGTGTCCACAGGGAATTATCAGCCCCAGCATTTT. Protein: CASSQVSTGNYQPQHF.